A selection of T cell receptor beta chains follows, all from one sample in a study of cytomegalovirus exposure and HLA in healthy donors. Clones were read by immunoSEQ multiplex PCR, and TCRdb kept only the in-frame ones, dropping some. The sample has about 140,000 clones; 70% to 80% are singletons. The sequenced sample consisted of PBMCs. The origin of the receptors is a female donor in good health and CMV-seronegative. Each CDR3 is given with its conserved first and last residue. A D gene is named only where the DNA matches it firmly. The size field is filled for only some rows; it gives once, few, many or a size class.

d_gene: -; v_gene: TRBV5-1; abundance: -; j_gene: TRBJ2-5; CDR3aa: CASSLDRVRGETQYF; CDR3nt: TGCGCCAGCAGCTTAGACAGGGTCCGGGGGGAGACCCAGTACTTC
d_gene: -; v_gene: TRBV7-2; abundance: -; j_gene: TRBJ1-6; CDR3aa: CASSLNSGIEDSPLHF; CDR3nt: TGTGCCAGCAGCTTAAATAGCGGCATAGAAGATTCACCCCTCCACTTT
d_gene: -; v_gene: TRBV18; abundance: -; j_gene: TRBJ2-5; CDR3aa: CASSVQETQYF; CDR3nt: TGTGCCAGCTCAGTACAAGAGACCCAGTACTTC
d_gene: -; v_gene: TRBV28; abundance: -; j_gene: TRBJ1-5; CDR3aa: CASTGSNQPQHF; CDR3nt: TGTGCCAGCACGGGTAGCAATCAGCCCCAGCATTTT
d_gene: -; v_gene: TRBV28; abundance: -; j_gene: TRBJ1-2; CDR3aa: CASTARGYGYTF; CDR3nt: TGTGCCAGCACGGCACGCGGTTATGGCTACACCTTC
d_gene: -; v_gene: TRBV10-1; abundance: -; j_gene: TRBJ2-7; CDR3aa: CASSPGFGEQYF; CDR3nt: TGCGCCAGCAGCCCAGGGTTTGGCGAGCAGTACTTC
d_gene: -; v_gene: TRBV29-1; abundance: -; j_gene: TRBJ2-5; CDR3aa: CSAGTQQETQYF; CDR3nt: TGCAGCGCCGGGACACAGCAAGAGACCCAGTACTTC
d_gene: -; v_gene: TRBV4-3; abundance: -; j_gene: TRBJ2-1; CDR3aa: CASSQVPGMAYNEQFF; CDR3nt: TGCGCCAGCAGCCAAGTCCCGGGAATGGCCTACAATGAGCAGTTCTTC
d_gene: -; v_gene: TRBV5-1; abundance: once; j_gene: TRBJ2-1; CDR3aa: CASSLKGGGYNEQFF; CDR3nt: TGCGCCAGCAGCTTGAAAGGTGGGGGGTACAATGAGCAGTTCTTC
d_gene: -; v_gene: TRBV5-1; abundance: -; j_gene: TRBJ1-2; CDR3aa: CASSFQGNYGYTF; CDR3nt: TGCGCCAGCAGCTTCCAGGGGAACTATGGCTACACCTTC
d_gene: TRBD1; v_gene: TRBV4-3; abundance: -; j_gene: TRBJ2-3; CDR3aa: CASSPGQGSLDTQYF; CDR3nt: TGCGCCAGCAGCCCGGGACAGGGGAGTTTAGATACGCAGTATTTT
d_gene: -; v_gene: TRBV11-1; abundance: -; j_gene: TRBJ1-1; CDR3aa: CASSLGLGQEDTEAFF; CDR3nt: TGTGCCAGCAGCTTAGGTCTAGGTCAGGAGGACACTGAAGCTTTCTTT
d_gene: -; v_gene: TRBV5-1; abundance: -; j_gene: TRBJ1-4; CDR3aa: CASSPTGIASEKLFF; CDR3nt: TGCGCCAGCAGCCCCACAGGGATTGCAAGTGAAAAACTGTTTTTT
d_gene: -; v_gene: TRBV7-9; abundance: -; j_gene: TRBJ1-3; CDR3aa: CASAGGNTIYF; CDR3nt: TGTGCCAGCGCGGGAGGAAACACCATATATTTT
d_gene: -; v_gene: TRBV20-1; abundance: -; j_gene: TRBJ1-2; CDR3aa: CSAVDGYTF; CDR3nt: TGCAGTGCTGTAGATGGCTACACCTTC
d_gene: -; v_gene: TRBV6-5; abundance: -; j_gene: TRBJ1-4; CDR3aa: CASSYSRRNEKLFF; CDR3nt: TGTGCCAGCAGCTATAGCAGAAGAAATGAAAAACTGTTTTTT
d_gene: TRBD1; v_gene: TRBV30; abundance: -; j_gene: TRBJ1-2; CDR3aa: CAWSNRGGCGYTF; CDR3nt: TGTGCCTGGAGTAACAGGGGGGGGTGTGGCTACACCTTC
d_gene: TRBD2; v_gene: TRBV4-1; abundance: -; j_gene: TRBJ2-5; CDR3aa: CASSQDRGGRGATQYF; CDR3nt: TGCGCCAGCAGCCAAGATAGAGGCGGGAGAGGAGCGACCCAGTACTTC
d_gene: -; v_gene: TRBV21-1; abundance: -; j_gene: TRBJ1-2; CDR3aa: CASSTAAQQGIGRSGYTF; CDR3nt: TGTGCCAGCAGCACCGCCGCACAACAGGGAATTGGTCGTAGTGGCTACACCTTC
d_gene: -; v_gene: TRBV21-1; abundance: once; j_gene: TRBJ2-6; CDR3aa: CASSIEGAPSGANVLTF; CDR3nt: TGTGCCAGCAGCATTGAGGGGGCCCCCTCTGGGGCCAACGTCCTGACTTTC
d_gene: -; v_gene: TRBV2; abundance: once; j_gene: TRBJ2-3; CDR3aa: CASTQGEARQTQYF; CDR3nt: TGTGCCAGCACACAAGGGGAGGCCCGACAAACGCAGTATTTT
d_gene: -; v_gene: TRBV12-2; abundance: few; j_gene: TRBJ2-2; CDR3aa: CASRLSLSRGQGYTGELFF; CDR3nt: TGTGCAAGTCGCTTATCATTGTCGAGGGGACAGGGGTACACCGGGGAGCTGTTTTTT
d_gene: TRBD1; v_gene: TRBV23-1; abundance: -; j_gene: TRBJ1-1; CDR3aa: CASSSHRDRGLNTEAFF; CDR3nt: TGCGCCAGCAGTTCTCACCGGGACAGGGGACTGAACACTGAAGCTTTCTTT
d_gene: -; v_gene: TRBV7-2; abundance: -; j_gene: TRBJ1-3; CDR3aa: CASSLAASSGNTIYF; CDR3nt: TGTGCCAGCAGCTTAGCGGCCAGCTCTGGAAACACCATATATTTT
d_gene: -; v_gene: TRBV5-1; abundance: many; j_gene: TRBJ2-1; CDR3aa: CASSLEGAADEQFF; CDR3nt: TGCGCCAGCAGCTTGGAAGGGGCTGCCGATGAGCAGTTCTTC
d_gene: -; v_gene: TRBV2; abundance: few; j_gene: TRBJ2-1; CDR3aa: CASSGLGEQFF; CDR3nt: TGTGCCAGCAGTGGTCTAGGTGAGCAGTTCTTC
d_gene: -; v_gene: TRBV7-2; abundance: -; j_gene: TRBJ2-1; CDR3aa: CASSLGFPGNEQFF; CDR3nt: TGTGCCAGCAGCTTAGGGTTTCCAGGCAATGAGCAGTTCTTC
d_gene: -; v_gene: TRBV9; abundance: -; j_gene: TRBJ2-3; CDR3aa: CASSVRHRTDTQYF; CDR3nt: TGTGCCAGCAGCGTGAGACACAGGACAGATACGCAGTATTTT